The present entry profiles one T cell receptor beta chain with its context. Original processing methods: Amplification from reference gene primers served as the basis for estimated nucleated cell counts. Sequencing used immunoSEQ multiplex PCR; TCRdb keeps in-frame clones, though not all of them. The V and J calls and clone size were taken over from that table, and D and trimming were inferred from the DNA. The data hold 50,000 to 65,000 clones, with approximately 88% observed a single time. The sample is drawn from a study of blood T cell repertoires in COVID-19. Study-wide background: The samples span acute and convalescent COVID-19 from the United States, Italy and Spain. PBMCs, B-cell-depleted T cells, or T cells provided the cDNA or gDNA that made up the material.

This CDR3 spans 14 amino acids. V lost 1 base to trimming and J lost 8 bases, with 12 bases between them. CDR1 LGHNA and CDR2 YSLEER come from the germline V gene. The origin of this receptor is a human donor in a cohort sampled during active COVID-19. The sample consisted of peripheral blood. V gene TRBV4-3 combines with J gene TRBJ2-1; tentatively, D is TRBD2 (6 bases). As DNA, the CDR3 is TGCGCCAGCAGCCAAGGACTAGGGGCGGATGAGCAGTTCTTC. It specifies CASSQGLGADEQFF.